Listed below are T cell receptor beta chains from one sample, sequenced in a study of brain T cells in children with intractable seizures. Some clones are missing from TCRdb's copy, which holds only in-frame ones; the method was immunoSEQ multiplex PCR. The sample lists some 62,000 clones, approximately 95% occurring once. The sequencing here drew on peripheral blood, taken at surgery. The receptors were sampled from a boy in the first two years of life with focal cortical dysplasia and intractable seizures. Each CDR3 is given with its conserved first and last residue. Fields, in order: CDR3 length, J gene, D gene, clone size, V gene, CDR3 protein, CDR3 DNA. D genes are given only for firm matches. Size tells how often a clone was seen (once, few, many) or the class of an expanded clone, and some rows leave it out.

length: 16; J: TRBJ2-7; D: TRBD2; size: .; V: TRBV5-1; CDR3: CASSLEGLAGLYEQYF; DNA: TGCGCCAGCAGCTTGGAGGGACTAGCGGGGTTGTACGAGCAGTACTTC
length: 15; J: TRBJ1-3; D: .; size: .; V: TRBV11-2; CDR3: CASSLVDWGRNTIYF; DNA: TGTGCCAGCAGCTTGGTTGATTGGGGACGAAACACCATATATTTT
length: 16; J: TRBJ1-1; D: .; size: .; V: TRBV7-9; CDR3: CASSLDLGGVDTEAFF; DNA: TGTGCCAGCAGCTTAGATTTAGGGGGAGTGGACACTGAAGCTTTCTTT
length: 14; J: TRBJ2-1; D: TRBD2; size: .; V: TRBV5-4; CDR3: CASSLPGLAGAYFF; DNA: TGTGCCAGCAGCTTGCCCGGACTAGCGGGAGCCTATTTCTTC
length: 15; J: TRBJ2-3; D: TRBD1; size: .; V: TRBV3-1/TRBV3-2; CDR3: CASSPRPGDRDTQYF; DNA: TGTGCCAGCAGCCCCCGGCCGGGGGACAGGGATACGCAGTATTTT
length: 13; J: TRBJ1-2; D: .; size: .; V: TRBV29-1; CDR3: CSAKGEANYGYTF; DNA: TGCAGCGCCAAGGGGGAAGCTAACTATGGCTACACCTTC
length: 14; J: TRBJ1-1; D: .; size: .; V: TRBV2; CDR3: CASSNRIGMAEAFF; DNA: TGTGCCAGCAGCAACAGGATCGGAATGGCTGAAGCTTTCTTT
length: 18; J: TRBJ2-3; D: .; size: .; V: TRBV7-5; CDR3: CVRSFSSPGALDTDTQYF; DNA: TGTGTCAGAAGCTTCAGCTCGCCAGGGGCATTGGACACAGATACGCAGTATTTT
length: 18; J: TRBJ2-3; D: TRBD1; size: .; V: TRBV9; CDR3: CASSVRGFTGQGTDTQYF; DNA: TGTGCCAGCAGCGTACGAGGATTCACAGGACAGGGAACAGATACGCAGTATTTT
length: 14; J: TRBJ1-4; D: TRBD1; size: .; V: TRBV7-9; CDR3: CASSRDRGDEKLFF; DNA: TGTGCCAGCAGCCGGGACAGGGGAGATGAAAAACTGTTTTTT
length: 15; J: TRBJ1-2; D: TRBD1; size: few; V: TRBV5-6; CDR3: CASSPRGQGNYGYTF; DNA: TGTGCCAGCAGCCCCCGGGGACAGGGGAACTATGGCTACACCTTC
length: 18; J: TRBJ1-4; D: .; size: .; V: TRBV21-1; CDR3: CASSKGMGPLGDNEKLFF; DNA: TGTGCCAGCAGCAAAGGTATGGGACCTCTAGGTGATAATGAAAAACTGTTTTTT
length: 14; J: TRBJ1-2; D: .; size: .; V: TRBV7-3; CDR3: CASSLTPVNYGYTF; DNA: TGTGCCAGCAGCTTAACTCCGGTTAACTATGGCTACACCTTC
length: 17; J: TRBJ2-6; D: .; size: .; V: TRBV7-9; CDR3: CASRLDTRLSGANVLTF; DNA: TGTGCCAGCAGACTAGACACGCGCCTCTCTGGGGCCAACGTCCTGACTTTC
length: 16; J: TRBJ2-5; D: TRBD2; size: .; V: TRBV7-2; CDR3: CASSLAGGAFGKTQYF; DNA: TGTGCCAGCAGCTTAGCCGGGGGGGCCTTTGGGAAGACCCAGTACTTC
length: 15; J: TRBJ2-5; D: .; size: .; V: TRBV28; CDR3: CASRSPRDGLETQYF; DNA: TGTGCCAGCAGATCCCCCCGGGATGGACTAGAGACCCAGTACTTC
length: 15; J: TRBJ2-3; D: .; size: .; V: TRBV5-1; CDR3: CASSIGVADTDTQYF; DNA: TGCGCCAGTTCCATCGGAGTCGCAGACACAGATACGCAGTATTTT
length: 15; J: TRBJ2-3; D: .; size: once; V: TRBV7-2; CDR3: CASSLVGMLTDTQYF; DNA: TGTGCCAGCAGCTTAGTAGGAATGCTCACAGATACGCAGTATTTT
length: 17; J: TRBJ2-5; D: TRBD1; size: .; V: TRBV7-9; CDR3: CASSPTGGQGGQETQYF; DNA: TGTGCCAGCAGCCCAACAGGAGGACAGGGGGGTCAAGAGACCCAGTACTTC
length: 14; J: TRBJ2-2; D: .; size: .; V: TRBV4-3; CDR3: CASSPRGGTGELFF; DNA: TGCGCCAGCAGCCCTCGGGGCGGCACCGGGGAGCTGTTTTTT
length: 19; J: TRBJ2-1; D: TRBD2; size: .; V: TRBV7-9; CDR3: CASSFTSGSPFSSYNEQFF; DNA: TGTGCCAGCAGCTTCACTAGCGGGAGCCCCTTCAGCTCCTACAATGAGCAGTTCTTC
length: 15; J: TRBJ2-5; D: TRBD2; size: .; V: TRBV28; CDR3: CASRAQAGAVETQYF; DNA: TGTGCCAGCAGGGCACAGGCGGGAGCGGTGGAGACCCAGTACTTC
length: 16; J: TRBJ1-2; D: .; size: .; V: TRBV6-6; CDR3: CASSFPPKGAHYGYTF; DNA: TGTGCCAGCAGTTTTCCGCCCAAAGGGGCGCACTATGGCTACACCTTC
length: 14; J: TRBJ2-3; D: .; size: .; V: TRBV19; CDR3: CASSSRRGTDTQYF; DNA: TGTGCCAGTAGTTCCCGTCGGGGCACAGATACGCAGTATTTT
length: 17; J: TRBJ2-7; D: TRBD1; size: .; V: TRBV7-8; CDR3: CASNYERVGQGFYEQYF; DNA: TGTGCCAGCAACTACGAACGAGTGGGACAGGGATTCTACGAGCAGTACTTC
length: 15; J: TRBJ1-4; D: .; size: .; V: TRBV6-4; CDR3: CASSARQAGGEKLFF; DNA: TGTGCCAGCAGTGCCAGACAGGCCGGAGGTGAAAAACTGTTTTTT
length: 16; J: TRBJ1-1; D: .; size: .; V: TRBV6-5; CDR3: CASSYSKGSMNTEAFF; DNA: TGTGCCAGCAGTTACTCGAAAGGGTCGATGAACACTGAAGCTTTCTTT
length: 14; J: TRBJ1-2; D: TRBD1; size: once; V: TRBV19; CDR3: CASGQGAVNYGYTF; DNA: TGTGCCAGTGGACAGGGGGCGGTTAACTATGGCTACACCTTC
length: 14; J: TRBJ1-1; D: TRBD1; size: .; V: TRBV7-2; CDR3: CASSSGQAHRGAFF; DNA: TGTGCCAGCAGCTCCGGACAGGCCCACCGTGGAGCTTTCTTT
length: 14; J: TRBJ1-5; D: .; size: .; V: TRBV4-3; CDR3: CASSQVQSNQPQHF; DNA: TGCGCCAGCAGCCAAGTTCAGAGCAATCAGCCCCAGCATTTT
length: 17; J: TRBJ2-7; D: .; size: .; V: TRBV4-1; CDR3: CASSHYLRLEVPYEQYF; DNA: TGCGCCAGCAGCCATTACCTACGACTAGAAGTTCCCTACGAGCAGTACTTC
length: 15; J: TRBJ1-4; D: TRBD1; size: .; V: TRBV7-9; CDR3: CASSRRTGTNEKLFF; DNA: TGTGCCAGCAGCCGACGGACAGGGACGAATGAAAAACTGTTTTTT
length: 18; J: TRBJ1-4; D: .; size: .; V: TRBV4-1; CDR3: CASSLKENLGALNEKLFF; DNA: TGCGCCAGCAGCCTAAAGGAAAACTTGGGCGCGCTGAATGAAAAACTGTTTTTT
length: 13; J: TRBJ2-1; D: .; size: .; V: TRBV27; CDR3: CASRPYPGWWQFF; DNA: TGTGCCAGCAGACCATATCCCGGGTGGTGGCAGTTCTTC
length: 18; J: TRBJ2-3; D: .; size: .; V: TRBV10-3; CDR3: CAISEPHPGLISTDTQYF; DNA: TGTGCCATCAGTGAGCCACACCCCGGACTCATTAGCACAGATACGCAGTATTTT
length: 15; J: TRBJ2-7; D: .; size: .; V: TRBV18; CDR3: CASSPLHRARYEQYF; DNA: TGTGCCAGCTCACCACTCCACAGGGCTAGGTACGAGCAGTACTTC